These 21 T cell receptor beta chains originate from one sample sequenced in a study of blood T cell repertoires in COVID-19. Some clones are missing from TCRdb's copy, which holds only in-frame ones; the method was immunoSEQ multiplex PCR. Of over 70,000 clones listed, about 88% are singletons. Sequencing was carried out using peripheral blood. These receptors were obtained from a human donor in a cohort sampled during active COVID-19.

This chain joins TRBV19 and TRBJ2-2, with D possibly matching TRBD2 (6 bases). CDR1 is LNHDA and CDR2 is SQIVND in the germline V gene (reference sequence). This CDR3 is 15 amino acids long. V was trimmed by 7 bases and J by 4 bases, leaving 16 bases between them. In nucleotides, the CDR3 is TGTGCCAGTATTGACGGAGGGGCGGGCACCGGGGAGCTGTTTTTT. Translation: CASIDGGAGTGELFF.

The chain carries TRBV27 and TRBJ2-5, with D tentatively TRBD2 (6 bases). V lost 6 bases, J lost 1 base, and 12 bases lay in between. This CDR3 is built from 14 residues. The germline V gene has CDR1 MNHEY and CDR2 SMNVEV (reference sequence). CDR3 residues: CASSPTRPQETQYF. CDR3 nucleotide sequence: TGTGCCAGCAGCCCGACTAGACCCCAAGAGACCCAGTACTTC.

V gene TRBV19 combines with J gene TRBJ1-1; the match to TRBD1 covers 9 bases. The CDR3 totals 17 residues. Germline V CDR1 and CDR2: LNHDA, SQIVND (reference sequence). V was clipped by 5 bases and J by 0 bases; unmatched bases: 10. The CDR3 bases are TGTGCCAGTAGTTTCGACCCTGGACAGGGGATGAACACTGAAGCTTTCTTT. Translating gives CASSFDPGQGMNTEAFF.

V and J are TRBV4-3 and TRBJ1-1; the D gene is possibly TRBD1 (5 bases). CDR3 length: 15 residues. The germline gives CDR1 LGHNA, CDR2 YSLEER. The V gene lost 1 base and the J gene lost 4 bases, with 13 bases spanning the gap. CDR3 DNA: TGCGCCAGCAGCCAAGGTTGGGGGGTGCCCACTGAAGCTTTCTTT. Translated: CASSQGWGVPTEAFF.

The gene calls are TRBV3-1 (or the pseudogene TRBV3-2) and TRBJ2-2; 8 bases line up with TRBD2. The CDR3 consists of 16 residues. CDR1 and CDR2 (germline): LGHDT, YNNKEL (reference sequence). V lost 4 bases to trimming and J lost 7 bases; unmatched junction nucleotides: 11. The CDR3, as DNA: TGTGCCAGCAGCCCCCGGGGGGGGCGGGTACTCGGGGAGCTGTTTTTT. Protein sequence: CASSPRGGRVLGELFF.

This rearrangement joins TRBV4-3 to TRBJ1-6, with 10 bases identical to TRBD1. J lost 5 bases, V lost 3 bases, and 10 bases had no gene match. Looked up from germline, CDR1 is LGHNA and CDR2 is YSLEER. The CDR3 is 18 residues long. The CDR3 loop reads CASSQERQGASNNSPLHF. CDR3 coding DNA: TGCGCCAGCAGCCAGGAAAGACAGGGGGCGAGCAATAATTCACCCCTCCACTTT.

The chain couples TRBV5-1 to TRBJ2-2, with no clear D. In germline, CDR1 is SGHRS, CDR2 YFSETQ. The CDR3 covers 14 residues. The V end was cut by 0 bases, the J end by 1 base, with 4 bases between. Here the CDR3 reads CASSLVGNTGELFF. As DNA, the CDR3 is TGCGCCAGCAGCTTGGTCGGGAACACCGGGGAGCTGTTTTTT.

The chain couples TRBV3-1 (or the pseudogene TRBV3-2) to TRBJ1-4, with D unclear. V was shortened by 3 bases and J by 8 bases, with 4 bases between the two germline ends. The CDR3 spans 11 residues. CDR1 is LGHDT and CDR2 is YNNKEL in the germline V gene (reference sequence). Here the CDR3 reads CASSQAEKLFF. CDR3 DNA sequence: TGTGCCAGCAGCCAGGCCGAAAAACTGTTTTTT.

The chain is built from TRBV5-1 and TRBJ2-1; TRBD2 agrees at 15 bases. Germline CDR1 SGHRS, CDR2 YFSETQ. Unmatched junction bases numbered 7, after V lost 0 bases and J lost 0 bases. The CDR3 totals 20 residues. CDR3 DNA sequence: TGCGCCAGCAGCTTGGTAGCGGGACTAGCGGGGGGCCACTCCTACAATGAGCAGTTCTTC. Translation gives CASSLVAGLAGGHSYNEQFF.

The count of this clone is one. The CDR3 loop reads CASSLTQNTEAFF. The CDR3 DNA follows: TGTGCCAGCAGCTTAACACAGAACACTGAAGCTTTCTTT. The chain is built from TRBV5-5 and TRBJ1-1; no reliable D call. In germline, CDR1 is SGHKS, CDR2 YYEKEE (reference sequence). The CDR3 is 13 residues long. V dropped 2 bases and J dropped 1 base, with 6 bases sitting between them.

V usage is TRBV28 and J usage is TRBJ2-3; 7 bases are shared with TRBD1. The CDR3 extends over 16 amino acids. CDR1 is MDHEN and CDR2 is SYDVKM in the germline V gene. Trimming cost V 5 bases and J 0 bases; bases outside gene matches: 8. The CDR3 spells CASSQYRGLSTDTQYF. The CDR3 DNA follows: TGTGCCAGCAGTCAGTACAGGGGTCTTAGCACAGATACGCAGTATTTT.

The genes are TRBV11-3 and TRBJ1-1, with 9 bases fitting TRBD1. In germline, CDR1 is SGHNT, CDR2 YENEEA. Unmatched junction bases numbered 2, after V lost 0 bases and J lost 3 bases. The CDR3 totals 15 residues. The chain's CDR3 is CASSLDGTGYTEAFF. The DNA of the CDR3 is TGTGCCAGCAGCTTAGATGGGACAGGGTACACTGAAGCTTTCTTT.

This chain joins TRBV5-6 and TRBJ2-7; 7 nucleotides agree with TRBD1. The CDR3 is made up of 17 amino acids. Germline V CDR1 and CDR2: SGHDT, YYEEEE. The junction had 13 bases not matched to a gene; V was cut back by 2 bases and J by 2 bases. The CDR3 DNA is TGTGCCAGCAGCTTTGACTTCAGGACAGGTTCGACCTACGAGCAGTACTTC. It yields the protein CASSFDFRTGSTYEQYF.

CDR3 amino acids: CASSPNRGPYEQYF. CDR3 DNA sequence: TGTGCCAGCTCACCAAACAGGGGGCCCTACGAGCAGTACTTC. This chain connects TRBV18 to TRBJ2-7; 9 bases map to TRBD1. Per the germline V gene, CDR1 is KGHSH and CDR2 is LQKENI. This CDR3 has 14 amino acids. V was clipped by 2 bases and J by 2 bases; unmatched bases: 1.

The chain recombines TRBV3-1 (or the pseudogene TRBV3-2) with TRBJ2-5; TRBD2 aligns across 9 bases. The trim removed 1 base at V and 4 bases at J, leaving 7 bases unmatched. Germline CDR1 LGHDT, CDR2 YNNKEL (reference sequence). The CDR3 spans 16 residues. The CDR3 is CASSQVRAGGRETQYF. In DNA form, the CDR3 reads TGTGCCAGCAGCCAAGTACGTGCGGGGGGGCGAGAGACCCAGTACTTC.

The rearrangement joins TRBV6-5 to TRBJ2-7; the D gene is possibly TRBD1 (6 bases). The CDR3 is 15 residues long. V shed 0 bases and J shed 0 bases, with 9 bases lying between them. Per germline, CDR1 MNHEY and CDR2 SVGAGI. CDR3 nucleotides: TGTGCCAGCAGTTACTCGGGGGCAGTCTCCTACGAGCAGTACTTC. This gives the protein CASSYSGAVSYEQYF.

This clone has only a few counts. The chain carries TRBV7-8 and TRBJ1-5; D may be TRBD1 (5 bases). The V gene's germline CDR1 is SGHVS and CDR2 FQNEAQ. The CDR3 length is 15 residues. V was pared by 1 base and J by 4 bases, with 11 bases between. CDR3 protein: CASSLGAGLNQPQHF. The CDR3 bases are TGTGCCAGCAGCTTAGGGGCAGGGTTAAATCAGCCCCAGCATTTT.

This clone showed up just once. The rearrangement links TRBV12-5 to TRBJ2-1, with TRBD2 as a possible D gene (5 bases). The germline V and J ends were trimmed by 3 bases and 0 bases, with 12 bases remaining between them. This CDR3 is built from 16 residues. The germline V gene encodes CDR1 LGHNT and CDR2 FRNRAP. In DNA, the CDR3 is TGTGCTAGTGGTTTAGACGTGGGGAGCTCCTACAATGAGCAGTTCTTC. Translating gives CASGLDVGSSYNEQFF.

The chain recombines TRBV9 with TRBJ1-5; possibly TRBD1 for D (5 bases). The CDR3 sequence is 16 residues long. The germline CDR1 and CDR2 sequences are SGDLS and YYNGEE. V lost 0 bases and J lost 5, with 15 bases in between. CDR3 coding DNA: TGTGCCAGCAGCGTAGTCCCTACAGGAAATGATCAGCCCCAGCATTTT. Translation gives CASSVVPTGNDQPQHF.

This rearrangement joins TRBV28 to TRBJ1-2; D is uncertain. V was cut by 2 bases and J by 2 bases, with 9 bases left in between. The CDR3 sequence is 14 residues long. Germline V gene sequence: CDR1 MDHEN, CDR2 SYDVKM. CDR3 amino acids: CASSLRGQNYGYTF. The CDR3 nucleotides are TGTGCCAGCAGTTTAAGAGGCCAAAACTATGGCTACACCTTC.

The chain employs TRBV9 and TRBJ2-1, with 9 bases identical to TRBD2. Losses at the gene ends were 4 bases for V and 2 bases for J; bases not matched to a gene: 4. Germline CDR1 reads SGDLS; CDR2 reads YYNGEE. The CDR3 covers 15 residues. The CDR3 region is CASSLLAGTYNEQFF. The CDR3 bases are TGTGCCAGCAGCTTGCTAGCGGGAACCTACAATGAGCAGTTCTTC.